This TCR beta chain was sequenced for a study of blood T cell repertoires in COVID-19 (dated by TCRdb to about 2020). As for the study more broadly: Samples from collaborators originated in the United States, Italy and Spain and spanned both the acute and convalescent phases of COVID-19. The material from the prospective study consisted of cDNA or gDNA derived from T cells, B-cell-depleted T cells, or PBMCs. Deeply sampled blood TCRbeta repertoires from subjects exposed to, actively infected with, or recovered from COVID-19 were included in the dataset. The repertoires were released in a freely available public database intended as a resource for research on the immune response to SARS-CoV-2. Samples were obtained from the ongoing ImmuneRACE study (first 160 participants) and from 1,254 subjects provided by 6 global collaborators. Nearly every sample came with metadata listing a de-identified subject ID, COVID-19 status, age in years and sex. Where HLA class I and class II types were available, the types were taken from metadata supplied by the sample provider, not from assay-based typing.

General conclusions and limits of the study: Clinical and demographic metadata were provided uncurated, with the amount varying by source and participant.

Concerning this clone: Its antigen is not yet known. Within one base of it there is no much larger clone, and no base qualities were kept.

The collaborating institutions used their own protocols to collect whole blood in K2EDTA tubes. For TCRbeta analysis, collaborators shipped samples in one of three forms: frozen whole blood, isolated PBMCs, or DNA extracted from either of those sample types. The immunoSEQ Assay, a bias-controlled multiplex PCR, was used to amplify TCRbeta CDR3 regions from genomic DNA. The authors processed their data as follows. The number of nucleated cells in each sample was estimated by amplification of reference gene primers within the assay. To quantify the absolute abundance of each unique TCRbeta CDR3 rearrangement, sequence reads were collapsed and filtered. For each sample, productive Simpson clonality was calculated by taking the square root of Simpson's diversity index across productive rearrangements. The table was pulled from immuneACCESS by TCRdb, which kept in-frame rearrangements only. Such tables lose some clones; where checked, under half of the loss comes from unresolved V genes, and the rest has no known cause. V and J calls plus clone size are reproduced from that table; the DNA served to infer D and trimming. This sample gives over 25,000 clones in total; less than 95% of them show up just once. The ten largest clones capture over 0.95% of the sample.

CDR1 and CDR2, looked up from the germline V gene (reference sequence), are LNHDA and SQIVND. Clipping removes 3 bases from V and 3 bases from J, with 7 as the unmatched junction base count. From the cysteine through the phenylalanine, the CDR3 covers 16 amino acids. Only the CDR3 part of the read is kept: 48 bases, read in frame from the first base. Rearrangement joined TRBV19 to TRBJ1-5; 8 of the junction bases match TRBD1. The TCR sequence derives from a man aged 70-80 years with active or convalescent COVID-19. The sequenced sample was peripheral blood. The CDR3 region: CASSIHGTGTNQPQHF. In nucleotide form, the sequence is TGTGCCAGTAGTATCCACGGGACAGGTACCAATCAGCCCCAGCATTTT.